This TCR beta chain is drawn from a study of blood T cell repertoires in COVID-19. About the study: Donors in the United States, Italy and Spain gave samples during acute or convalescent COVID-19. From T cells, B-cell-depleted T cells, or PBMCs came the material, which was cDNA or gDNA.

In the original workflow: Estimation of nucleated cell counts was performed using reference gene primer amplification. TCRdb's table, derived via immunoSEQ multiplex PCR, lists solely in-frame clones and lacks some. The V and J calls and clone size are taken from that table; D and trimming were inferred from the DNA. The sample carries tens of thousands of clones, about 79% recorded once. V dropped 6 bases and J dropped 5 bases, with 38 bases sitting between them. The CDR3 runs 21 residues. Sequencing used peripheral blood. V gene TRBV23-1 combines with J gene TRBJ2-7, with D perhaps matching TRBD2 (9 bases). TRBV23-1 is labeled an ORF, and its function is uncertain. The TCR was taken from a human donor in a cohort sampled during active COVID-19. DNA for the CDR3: TGCGCCAGCAGCCCTGGCCATCAGGGGGCGTTTAGCGGGAGTAATATCGACGAGCAGTACTTC. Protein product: CASSPGHQGAFSGSNIDEQYF.